This T cell receptor (beta chain) was observed in a study of a mutant IDH1 vaccine in newly diagnosed glioma. Time point: week 47, end of study. Vaccination comprised doses that each held 300 ug of mutant IDH1 20-mer peptide, plus topical imiquimod. Generated by immunoSEQ multiplex PCR, the TCRdb table keeps only in-frame clones and is missing some. Of tens of thousands of clones in the sample, over 80% are singletons; the top ten hold 3% to 3.5%. Comment on this clone: Its specificity is not known.

CDR3 size: 15 residues. CDR1 is MNHNS, CDR2 SASEGT, per germline. V was clipped by 6 bases and J by 3 bases, with 17 bases between them. The TCR originated in a woman between 50 and 59 years old with glioma. This chain uses TRBV6-1 with TRBJ2-5; TRBD2 is a possible D gene (6 bases). The source was PBMCs, collected from a glioma patient whose treatment included an IDH1 peptide vaccine. The CDR3 is CASRDRPWREETQYF. CDR3 nucleotide sequence: TGTGCCAGCAGAGACAGACCATGGAGGGAAGAGACCCAGTACTTC.